These 7 T cell receptor beta chains were sequenced from one sample in a study of blood T cell repertoires in COVID-19. The data were produced by immunoSEQ multiplex PCR, yet TCRdb's version contains in-frame clones alone and is incomplete. The top ten clones hold roughly 0.8% of a sample with 250,000 or so clones, roughly 86% of them seen once. Sequenced material: peripheral blood. The receptor set was obtained from a woman aged 25 to 39 with acute or convalescent COVID-19.

The chain employs TRBV7-8 and TRBJ2-2; D may be TRBD1 (6 bases). This CDR3 is 15 amino acids long. Germline V gene data show CDR1 as SGHVS and CDR2 as FQNEAQ. V lost 1 base and J 6 bases, leaving 12 bases between the germline ends. CDR3 amino acids: CASSLGGPRPGELFF. The CDR3 nucleotides are TGTGCCAGCAGCTTAGGGGGGCCGAGGCCCGGGGAGCTGTTTTTT.

The genes are TRBV18 and TRBJ2-1, with 7 nucleotides matching TRBD1. Trimming took 4 bases from V and 6 from J; bases not matched to a gene: 9. The CDR3 has 15 amino acids. Germline V gene sequence: CDR1 KGHSH, CDR2 LQKENI. Here the CDR3 reads CASSLQGTPFNEQFF. Here the CDR3 DNA reads TGTGCCAGCTCACTACAGGGGACCCCTTTCAATGAGCAGTTCTTC. Complete variable domain (other parts from reference TRBV18 and TRBJ2-1): NAGVMQNPRHLVRRRGQEARLRCSPMKGHSHVYWYRQLPEEGLKFMVYLQKENIIDESGMPKERFSAEFPKEGPSILRIQQVVRGDSAAYFCASSLQGTPFNEQFFGPGTRLTVL.

Only one count was recorded for this clone. The genes are TRBV5-4 and TRBJ1-1, with D maybe TRBD1 (6 bases). The CDR3 runs to 16 residues. Trimming shortened V by 4 bases and J by 5 bases, and 21 bases separated the two germline ends. Germline V lookup: CDR1 SGHNT, CDR2 YYREEE (reference sequence). CDR3: CASSPDVAGRGTEAFF. The CDR3 region has the DNA TGTGCCAGCAGCCCCGATGTGGCAGGGAGGGGGACTGAAGCTTTCTTT.

This clone was seen just once. The chain carries TRBV10-3 and TRBJ1-2, with D perhaps matching TRBD1 (6 bases). Between the trimmed V and J ends, which lost 10 bases and 4 bases, there was a span of 10 bases. CDR1 and CDR2 from the germline V gene are ENHRY and SYGVKD. This CDR3 is 11 amino acids long. The CDR3 protein is CATTGIYGYTF. CDR3 nucleotides: TGTGCCACTACAGGGATCTATGGCTACACCTTC.

The V call is TRBV7-2, the J call TRBJ2-5, with D possibly being TRBD2 (5 bases). Trimming took 2 bases from V and 5 from J, leaving 9 bases between them. CDR3 length: 13 amino acids. Germline assignment: CDR1 SGHTA and CDR2 FQGNSA. The CDR3 region is CASSLPRAETQYF. DNA for the CDR3: TGTGCCAGCAGCTTACCGAGGGCCGAGACCCAGTACTTC.

The chain combines TRBV4-2 with TRBJ1-6, with D possibly TRBD1 on 5 matching bases. CDR3 size: 15 residues. Trimming removed 3 bases from V and 7 bases from J, with 13 bases in between. Germline assignment: CDR1 LGHNA and CDR2 YNFKEQ. CDR3 bases: TGTGCCAGCAGCCAGCTTTGGGAGGGGAATTCACCCCTCCACTTT. Amino acid sequence: CASSQLWEGNSPLHF.

This rearrangement joins TRBV6-5 to TRBJ1-5, with no clear D. The CDR3 contains 15 residues. From germline, CDR1 is MNHEY and CDR2 SVGAGI. The V gene lost 6 bases and the J gene lost 1 base, with 13 bases spanning the gap. The DNA for the CDR3 is TGTGCCAGCAGGATCCGACACATGAGCAATCAGCCCCAGCATTTT. As protein: CASRIRHMSNQPQHF.